Following are 8 T cell receptor beta chains from one sample sequenced in a study of blood T cell repertoires in COVID-19 (dated by TCRdb to between 2020 and 2021). To prepare the library, the immunoSEQ multiplex PCR assay was applied. In its TCRdb copy, this immuneACCESS table keeps in-frame sequences only and misses some clones. Where compared with another copy, unresolved V genes explain less than half of these, and the others have no known cause. For this sample the table gives approximately 250,000 clones, of which roughly 91% were detected only once. The ten largest clones take up around 2% of the sample. The source material was PBMCs or T cells enriched from blood (not recorded which). These receptors originate from a woman in her sixties or seventies in a cohort exposed to, infected with or recovered from COVID-19 (not recorded which).

The chain joins TRBV3-1 (or the pseudogene TRBV3-2) to TRBJ1-2; tentative D call: TRBD1 (6 bases). V lost 1 base and J 4 bases, leaving 13 bases between the germline ends. Germline values: CDR1 LGHDT, CDR2 YNNKEL (reference sequence). The CDR3 covers 15 residues. CDR3 sequence: CASSQVAGRGYGYTF. The CDR3 coding sequence is TGTGCCAGCAGCCAAGTGGCGGGCAGGGGCTATGGCTACACCTTC.

This chain's CDR3 is CASSFRGSGELFF. For the CDR3, the DNA is TGTGCCAGCAGCTTTCGAGGATCCGGGGAGCTGTTTTTT. This sequence joins TRBV7-3 and TRBJ2-2; D gene uncertain. CDR3 length equals 13 residues. Germline V CDR1 and CDR2: SGHTA, FQGTGA. V was trimmed by 3 bases and J by 6 bases, leaving 8 bases between them.

The chain combines TRBV19 with TRBJ2-5; 9 nucleotides line up with TRBD1. V shed 2 bases and J 5 bases; nucleotides not matched to a gene: 3. The germline V gene encodes CDR1 LNHDA and CDR2 SQIVND (reference sequence). This CDR3 has 14 amino acids. The CDR3 sequence: CASSIPGTGETQYF. Written as DNA, the CDR3 is TGTGCCAGTAGTATACCCGGGACAGGGGAGACCCAGTACTTC.

The V gene is TRBV12-5, the J gene TRBJ2-3; 9 bases align to TRBD2. The germline CDR1 and CDR2 sequences are LGHNT and FRNRAP. The CDR3 covers 14 residues. With 6 bases clipped from V and 6 bases from J, the junction kept 7 bases outside the gene matches. In nucleotides, the CDR3 is TGTGCTAGTGGCGTGGGACTAGCTCTGGATACGCAGTATTTT. Protein sequence: CASGVGLALDTQYF.

This clone was seen a handful of times. The chain couples TRBV9 to TRBJ1-6; 9 positions match TRBD1. Germline trimming cut 3 bases from V and 9 bases from J; bases unmatched to any gene: 7. This CDR3 comprises 15 residues. CDR1 is SGDLS and CDR2 is YYNGEE in the germline V gene. CDR3: CASSAGTGNSSPLHF. The CDR3 DNA follows: TGTGCCAGCAGCGCCGGGACAGGGAATTCTTCACCCCTCCACTTT.

V usage is TRBV5-1 and J usage is TRBJ1-1; D not resolved. Germline loops: CDR1 SGHRS, CDR2 YFSETQ. V lost 0 bases and J lost 0, with 9 bases in between. This CDR3 is built from 15 residues. The CDR3 bases are TGCGCCAGCAGCTTGGATCTCGGGATGAACACTGAAGCTTTCTTT. Protein: CASSLDLGMNTEAFF.

A remark on this clone: Sequence at one end of the junction differs from germline and may be a read error. V gene TRBV7-7 combines with J gene TRBJ2-1, with TRBD1 identical over 10 bases. The CDR3 spans 15 residues. The germline V gene encodes CDR1 SSHAT and CDR2 FNYEAQ (reference sequence). The CDR3 reads CASSPGQGIPNEQFF. In nucleotides, the CDR3 is TGTGCTAGCAGCCCGGGACAGGGGATCCCCAATGAGCAGTTCTTC.

The V gene is TRBV6-2 or TRBV6-3, the J gene TRBJ2-5; D perhaps matches TRBD2 (6 bases). V was trimmed by 5 bases and J by 2 bases, leaving 9 bases between them. The germline V gene encodes CDR1 MNHEY and CDR2 SVGEGT. CDR3 length: 13 amino acids. This CDR3 is CASSHGLQETQYF. The CDR3 coding sequence is TGTGCCAGCAGTCACGGACTACAAGAGACCCAGTACTTC.